This entry lists 13 T cell receptor beta chains sequenced from one sample in a study of T cells in localized non-small cell lung cancer. The repertoire was sequenced with immunoSEQ multiplex PCR; TCRdb's copy has only in-frame clones and lacks some. The table shows under 15,000 clones, with 85% to 90% occurring only once. The sample here was peripheral blood, taken before any cancer treatment. These receptors came from a male donor older than 55 with stage III lung adenocarcinoma.

This clone was observed once. The chain employs TRBV7-2 and TRBJ2-3; 7 nucleotides line up with TRBD2. The CDR3 is made up of 13 amino acids. The germline V gene has CDR1 SGHTA and CDR2 FQGNSA. V shed 11 bases, J shed 2 bases, and the junction held 7 bases outside the gene matches. Here the CDR3 DNA reads TGTGCCGCAGAGCGGGGATCCACAGATACGCAGTATTTT. Amino acid sequence: CAAERGSTDTQYF.

V usage is TRBV5-5 and J usage is TRBJ1-2, with 7 bases fitting TRBD1. The germline CDR1 and CDR2 sequences are SGHKS and YYEKEE (reference sequence). This CDR3 is 14 amino acids long. With 5 bases clipped from V and 8 bases from J, the junction kept 12 bases outside the gene matches. The CDR3 region has the DNA TGTGCCAGCAGGGTTAAGGGGGCGTATCCCGGCTACACCTTC. As protein: CASRVKGAYPGYTF.

The genes are TRBV5-4 and TRBJ2-5; D is perhaps TRBD2 (5 bases). Looked up from germline, CDR1 is SGHNT and CDR2 is YYREEE (reference sequence). The CDR3 contains 14 residues. Trimming shortened V by 2 bases and J by 7 bases, and 15 bases separated the two germline ends. Here the CDR3 DNA reads TGTGCCAGCAGCTTACGCGGGTACGAAGGGACCCAGTACTTC. Protein sequence: CASSLRGYEGTQYF.

The genes are TRBV6-4 and TRBJ1-1; D is unresolved. Germline V CDR1 and CDR2: MRHNA, SNTAGT. The CDR3 extends over 14 amino acids. Trimming left V 0 bases short and J 4 bases short, with 9 bases between. The DNA of the CDR3 is TGTGCCAGCAGTGACTCGAGTTTGGGCACTGAAGCTTTCTTT. It codes for CASSDSSLGTEAFF.

The chain joins TRBV21-1 to TRBJ1-6; the table's D gene call, TRBD1, was not cross checked with the DNA. TRBV21-1 has pseudogene status. The CDR3 has 16 residues. DNA of the CDR3: TGTGCCAGCAGCAGGGGGACAGGCGAAGACAATTCACCCCTCCACTTT. Protein sequence: CASSRGTGEDNSPLHF.

This chain connects TRBV19 to TRBJ1-2; no clear D. This CDR3 comprises 15 residues. The germline V and J ends were trimmed by 10 bases and 5 bases, with 23 bases remaining between them. Germline V lookup: CDR1 LNHDA, CDR2 SQIVND (reference sequence). Written as DNA, the CDR3 is TGTGCCACTAGGTACGCGGCATATGATCGGTATGGCTACACCTTC. It translates to CATRYAAYDRYGYTF.

About this clone itself: An end of the junction does not agree with germline; a read error may underlie this. The chain carries TRBV7-7 and TRBJ2-2, with D tentatively TRBD1 or TRBD2 (5 bases each). The CDR3 loop spans 15 amino acids. Germline values: CDR1 SSHAT, CDR2 FNYEAQ (reference sequence). The CDR3 loop reads CASSLYGAGHGELFF. The CDR3 coding sequence is TGTGCTAGCAGCTTATACGGGGCCGGTCACGGGGAGCTGTTTTTT.

V usage is TRBV6-1 and J usage is TRBJ1-2; D may be TRBD1 (6 bases). Germline V gene sequence: CDR1 MNHNS, CDR2 SASEGT. The CDR3 length is 13 residues. Trimming stripped 7 bases from V and 7 bases from J, with 16 bases between. The CDR3: CASTLGARGGYTF. DNA of the CDR3: TGTGCCAGCACGTTGGGGGCTCGAGGTGGCTACACCTTC.

The CDR3 bases are TGTGCCACCCAAGACAGGGGGCTATCGGGTTCACCCCTCCACTTT. The encoded protein is CATQDRGLSGSPLHF. V usage is TRBV19 and J usage is TRBJ1-6, with TRBD1 identical over 10 bases. V lost 10 bases and J lost 9; bases outside the gene matches: 12. This CDR3 contains 15 residues. Looked up from germline, CDR1 is LNHDA and CDR2 is SQIVND (reference sequence).

The chain links TRBV19 to TRBJ1-2; the match to TRBD1 covers 8 bases. Germline V gives CDR1 LNHDA, CDR2 SQIVND (reference sequence). This CDR3 contains 15 residues. V gave up 5 bases and J gave up 7 bases; unmatched junction bases: 12. In DNA form, the CDR3 reads TGTGCCAGTAGTTCACGGACAGGGTTATTCGGTGGCTACACCTTC. Translated, it gives CASSSRTGLFGGYTF.

This clone was counted only a few times. The chain couples TRBV19 to TRBJ2-7, with TRBD2 matching 10 bases. This CDR3 comprises 15 residues. CDR1 is LNHDA, CDR2 SQIVND, per germline (reference sequence). With V trimmed by 8 bases and J by 5 bases, 12 bases remained unmatched. CDR3 amino acids: CASGDPGLANDEQYF. DNA for the CDR3: TGTGCCAGTGGCGATCCGGGACTAGCGAACGACGAGCAGTACTTC.

Here the CDR3 reads CASSPGELKYNEQFF. CDR3 nucleotide sequence: TGTGCCAGCAGCCCAGGGGAGCTAAAATACAATGAGCAGTTCTTC. V usage is TRBV11-2 and J usage is TRBJ2-1, with a tentative D call TRBD1 (6 bases). This CDR3 has 15 residues. V was pared by 5 bases and J by 4 bases, with 15 bases between. Germline V CDR1 and CDR2: SGHAT, FQNNGV.

The V call is TRBV25-1, the J call TRBJ2-1; 7 nucleotides agree with TRBD1. This CDR3 region has 16 residues. Trimming took 5 bases from V and 4 from J; bases not matched to a gene: 11. Germline CDR1 reads MGHDK; CDR2 reads SYGVNS. The CDR3 nucleotides are TGTGCCAGCAGTCACTCAGGGGGACAAATATACAATGAGCAGTTCTTC. Its protein product is CASSHSGGQIYNEQFF.